This T cell receptor (beta chain) was recovered during a study of T cells in Graves' hyperthyroidism and ophthalmopathy. Study-level points and caveats: Researchers found most expanded thyroid clonotypes above 0.001 in blood as well.

The table lists this clonotype with many counts. The antigen is not known. In making diagnoses, clinical symptoms, serum thyroxine and TRAb, thyroid ultrasound and orbital computed tomography were all used. Amplified regions were TCR beta CDR3 sequences from RNA transcripts. An initial round of RT-PCR targeting the TCR CDR3 relied on the HTBI primer set. From the multiplex PCR reads, TCRdb called clonotypes with MiXCR, one entry per CDR3 protein. The table shows roughly 350,000 distinct CDR3 sequences, with about 14% occurring only once. V lost 4 bases and J lost 6; bases outside the gene matches: 11. The CDR3 length is 16 residues. The germline CDR1 and CDR2 sequences are KGHSH and LQKENI.

The source of this sequence is a woman in her 30s with Graves' ophthalmopathy. The sequenced sample consisted of blood. The chain couples TRBV18 to TRBJ2-3; 9 nucleotides line up with TRBD2. The CDR3 DNA is TGTGCCAGCTCACGTCGACTAGCGGCCACGGCGGATACGCAGTATTTT. Protein: CASSRRLAATADTQYF.